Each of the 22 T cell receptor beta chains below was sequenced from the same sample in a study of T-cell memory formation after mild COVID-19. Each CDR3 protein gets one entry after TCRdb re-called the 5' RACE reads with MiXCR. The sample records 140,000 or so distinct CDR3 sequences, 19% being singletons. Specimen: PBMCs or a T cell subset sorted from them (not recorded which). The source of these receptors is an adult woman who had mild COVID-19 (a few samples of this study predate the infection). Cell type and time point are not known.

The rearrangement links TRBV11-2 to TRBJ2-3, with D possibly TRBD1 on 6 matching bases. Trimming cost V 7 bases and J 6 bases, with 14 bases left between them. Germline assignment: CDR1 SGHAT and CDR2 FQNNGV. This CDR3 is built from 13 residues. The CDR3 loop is CASNNKGVDTQYF. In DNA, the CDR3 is TGTGCCAGCAACAATAAGGGGGTTGATACGCAGTATTTT.

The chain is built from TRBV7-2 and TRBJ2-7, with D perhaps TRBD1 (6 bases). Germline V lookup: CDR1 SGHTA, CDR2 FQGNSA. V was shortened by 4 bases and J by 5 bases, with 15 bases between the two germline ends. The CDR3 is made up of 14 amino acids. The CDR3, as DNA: TGTGCCAGCAGCTCCTTCACAGGGTCCCACGAGCAGTACTTC. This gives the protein CASSSFTGSHEQYF.

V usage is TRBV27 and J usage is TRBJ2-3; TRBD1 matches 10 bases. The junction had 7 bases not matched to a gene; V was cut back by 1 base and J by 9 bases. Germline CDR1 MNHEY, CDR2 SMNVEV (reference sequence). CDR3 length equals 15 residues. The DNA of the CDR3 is TGTGCCAGCAGTTTATACTTAGGACAGGGGGTAACGCAGTATTTT. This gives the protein CASSLYLGQGVTQYF.

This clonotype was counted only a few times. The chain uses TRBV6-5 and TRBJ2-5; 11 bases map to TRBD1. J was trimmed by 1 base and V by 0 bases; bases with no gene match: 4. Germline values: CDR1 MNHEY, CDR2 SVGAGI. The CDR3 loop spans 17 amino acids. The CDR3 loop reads CASSYSIGTGGQETQYF. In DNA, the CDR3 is TGTGCCAGCAGTTACTCGATCGGGACAGGGGGCCAAGAGACCCAGTACTTC.

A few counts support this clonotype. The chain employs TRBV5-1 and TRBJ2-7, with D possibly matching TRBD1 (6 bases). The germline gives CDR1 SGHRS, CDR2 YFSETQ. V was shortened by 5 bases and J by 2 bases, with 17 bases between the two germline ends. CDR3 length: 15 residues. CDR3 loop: CASSPSWDTAYEQYF. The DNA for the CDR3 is TGCGCCAGCAGTCCCTCATGGGACACGGCCTACGAGCAGTACTTC.

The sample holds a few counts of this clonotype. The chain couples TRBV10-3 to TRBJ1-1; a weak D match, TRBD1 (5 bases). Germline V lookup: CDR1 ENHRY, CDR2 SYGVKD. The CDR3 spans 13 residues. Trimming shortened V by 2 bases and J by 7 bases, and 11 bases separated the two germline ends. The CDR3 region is CAISEEGRDEAFF. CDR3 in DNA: TGTGCCATCAGTGAGGAGGGGAGGGATGAAGCTTTCTTT.

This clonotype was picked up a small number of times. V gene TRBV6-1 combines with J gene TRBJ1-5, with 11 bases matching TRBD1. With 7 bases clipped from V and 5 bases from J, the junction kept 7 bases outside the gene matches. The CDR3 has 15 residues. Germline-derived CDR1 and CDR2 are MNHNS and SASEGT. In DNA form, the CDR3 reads TGTGCCAGCAAGGACAGGGGGCTTGTAGATCAGCCCCAGCATTTT. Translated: CASKDRGLVDQPQHF.

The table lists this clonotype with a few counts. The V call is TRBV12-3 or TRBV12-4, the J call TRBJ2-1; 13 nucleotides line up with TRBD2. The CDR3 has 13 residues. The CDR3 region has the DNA TGTGCAGCCGGGACTAGCGGGAAAAATGAGCAGTTCTTC. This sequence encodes CAAGTSGKNEQFF.

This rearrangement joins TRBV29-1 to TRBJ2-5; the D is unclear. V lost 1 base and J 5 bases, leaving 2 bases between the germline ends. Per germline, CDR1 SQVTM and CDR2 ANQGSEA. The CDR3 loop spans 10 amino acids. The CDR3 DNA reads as TGCAGCGTTGAAGTGGAGACCCAGTACTTC. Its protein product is CSVEVETQYF.

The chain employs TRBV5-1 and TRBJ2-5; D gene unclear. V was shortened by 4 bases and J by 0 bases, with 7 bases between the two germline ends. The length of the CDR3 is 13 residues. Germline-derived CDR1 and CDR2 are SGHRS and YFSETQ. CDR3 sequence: CASSRPDQETQYF. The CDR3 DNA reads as TGCGCCAGCAGCCGTCCAGACCAAGAGACCCAGTACTTC.

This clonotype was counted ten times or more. The CDR3 bases are TGCAGTGCTAGTAGAGGAGGTGCTGAAGCTTTCTTT. The encoded protein is CSASRGGAEAFF. The chain joins TRBV20-1 to TRBJ1-1; no clear D. The CDR3 has 12 residues. Per germline, CDR1 DFQATT and CDR2 SNEGSKA (reference sequence). V was trimmed by 3 bases and J by 6 bases, leaving 11 bases between them.

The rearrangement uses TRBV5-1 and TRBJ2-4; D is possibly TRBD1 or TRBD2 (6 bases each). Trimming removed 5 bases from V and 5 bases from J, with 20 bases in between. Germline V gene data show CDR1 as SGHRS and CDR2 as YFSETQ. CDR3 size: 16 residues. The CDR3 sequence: CASSLLTGGAENIQYF. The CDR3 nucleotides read TGCGCCAGCAGTTTACTGACAGGAGGGGCGGAAAACATTCAGTACTTC.

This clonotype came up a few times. This CDR3 reads CASSLSRTRAYGYTF. The CDR3 coding sequence is TGTGCCAGCAGCTTATCAAGGACGAGGGCCTATGGCTACACCTTC. The rearrangement links TRBV5-6 to TRBJ1-2, with D uncertain. V gave up 2 bases and J gave up 4 bases, with 15 bases separating them. The CDR3 has 15 amino acids. From germline, CDR1 is SGHDT and CDR2 YYEEEE.

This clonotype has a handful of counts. The chain's CDR3 is CASSHQKLAGVETQYF. CDR3 in DNA: TGTGCCAGCAGCCATCAGAAACTAGCGGGAGTAGAGACCCAGTACTTC. This rearrangement joins TRBV3-1 to TRBJ2-5, with 11 bases identical to TRBD2. The germline gives CDR1 LGHDT, CDR2 YNNKEL (reference sequence). The CDR3 extends over 16 amino acids. The trim removed 3 bases at V and 4 bases at J, leaving 7 bases unmatched.

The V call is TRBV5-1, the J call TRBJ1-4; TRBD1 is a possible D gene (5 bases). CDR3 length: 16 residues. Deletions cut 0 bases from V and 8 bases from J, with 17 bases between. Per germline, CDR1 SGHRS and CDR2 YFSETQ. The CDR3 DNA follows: TGCGCCAGCAGCTTGGCCGGTGGAGGGGTGGGCGAAAAACTGTTTTTT. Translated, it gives CASSLAGGGVGEKLFF.

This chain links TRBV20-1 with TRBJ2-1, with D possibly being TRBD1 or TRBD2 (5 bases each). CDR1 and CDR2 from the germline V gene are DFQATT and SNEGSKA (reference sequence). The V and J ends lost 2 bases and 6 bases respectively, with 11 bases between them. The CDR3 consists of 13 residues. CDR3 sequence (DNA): TGCAGTGCTAGACTAGTTGGGGGCAATGAGCAGTTCTTC. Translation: CSARLVGGNEQFF.

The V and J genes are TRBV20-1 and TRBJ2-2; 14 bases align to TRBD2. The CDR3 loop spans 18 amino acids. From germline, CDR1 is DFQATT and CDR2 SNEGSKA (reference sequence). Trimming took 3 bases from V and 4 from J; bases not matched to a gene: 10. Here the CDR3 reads CSARKGLAGVMGTGELFF. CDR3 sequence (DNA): TGCAGTGCTAGGAAGGGACTAGCGGGAGTAATGGGCACCGGGGAGCTGTTTTTT.

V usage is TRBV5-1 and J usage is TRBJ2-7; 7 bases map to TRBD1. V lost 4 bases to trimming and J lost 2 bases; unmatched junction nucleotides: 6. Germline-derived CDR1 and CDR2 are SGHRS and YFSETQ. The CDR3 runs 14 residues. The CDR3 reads CASSPTGPTYEQYF. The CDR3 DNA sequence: TGCGCCAGCAGCCCGACAGGGCCCACCTACGAGCAGTACTTC.

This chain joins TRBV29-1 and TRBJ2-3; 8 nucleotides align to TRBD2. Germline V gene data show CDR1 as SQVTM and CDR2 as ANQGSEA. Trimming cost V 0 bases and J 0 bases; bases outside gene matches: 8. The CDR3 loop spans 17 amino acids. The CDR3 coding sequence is TGCAGCGTTGAAGAGTGGGGAAGCGGGGGTAGCACAGATACGCAGTATTTT. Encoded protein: CSVEEWGSGGSTDTQYF.

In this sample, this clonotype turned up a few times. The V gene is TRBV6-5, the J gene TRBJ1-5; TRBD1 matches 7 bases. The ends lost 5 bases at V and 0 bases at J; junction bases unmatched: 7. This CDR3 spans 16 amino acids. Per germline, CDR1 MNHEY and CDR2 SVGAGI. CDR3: CASSPTGSNSNQPQHF. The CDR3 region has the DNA TGTGCCAGCAGTCCGACAGGGTCTAATAGCAATCAGCCCCAGCATTTT.

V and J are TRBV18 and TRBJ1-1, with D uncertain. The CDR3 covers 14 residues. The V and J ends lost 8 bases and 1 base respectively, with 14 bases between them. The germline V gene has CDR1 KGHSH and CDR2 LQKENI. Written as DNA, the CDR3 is TGTGCCAGCGTCCTCTATGTGGGGAACACTGAAGCTTTCTTT. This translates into CASVLYVGNTEAFF.

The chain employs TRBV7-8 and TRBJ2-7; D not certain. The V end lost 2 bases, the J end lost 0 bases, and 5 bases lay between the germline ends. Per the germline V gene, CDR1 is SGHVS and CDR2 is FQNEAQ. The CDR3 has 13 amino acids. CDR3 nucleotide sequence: TGTGCCAGCAGCTTACAGAGCTCCTACGAGCAGTACTTC. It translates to CASSLQSSYEQYF.